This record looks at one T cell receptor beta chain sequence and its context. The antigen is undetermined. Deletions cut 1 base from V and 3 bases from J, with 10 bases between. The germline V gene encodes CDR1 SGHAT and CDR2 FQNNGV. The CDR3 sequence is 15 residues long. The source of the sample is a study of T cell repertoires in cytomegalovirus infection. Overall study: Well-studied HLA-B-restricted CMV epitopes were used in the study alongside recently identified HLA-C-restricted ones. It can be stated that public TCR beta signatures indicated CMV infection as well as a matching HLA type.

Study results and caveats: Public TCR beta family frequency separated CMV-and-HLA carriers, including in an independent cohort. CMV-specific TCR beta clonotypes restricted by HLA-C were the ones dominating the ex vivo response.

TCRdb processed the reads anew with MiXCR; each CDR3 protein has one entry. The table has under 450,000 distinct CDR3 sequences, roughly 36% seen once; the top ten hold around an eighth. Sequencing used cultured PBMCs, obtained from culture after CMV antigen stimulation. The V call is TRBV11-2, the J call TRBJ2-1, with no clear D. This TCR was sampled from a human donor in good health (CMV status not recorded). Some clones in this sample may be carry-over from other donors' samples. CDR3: CASSLGRSFYNEQFF. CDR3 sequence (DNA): TGTGCCAGCAGCTTAGGTAGGAGTTTCTACAATGAGCAGTTCTTC.